A single T cell receptor (beta chain) is shown here with its context. Its cognate antigen is unknown. Germline V CDR1 and CDR2: MGHRA, YSYEKL. The CDR3 has 16 amino acids. Trimming stripped 0 bases from V and 4 bases from J, with 14 bases between. The related graft donor's blood sample was taken on the day of bone marrow donation. These data are taken from a study of T cells after posttransplantation cyclophosphamide. Study observations and caveats: Donor CD8+ memory clones often dominated recipient blood repertoires at later times. After PTCy, TRB diversity resembled that of CNI/methotrexate controls. Skin or GI-infiltrating T cells shared few TRB sequences with blood.

The repertoire was sequenced with immunoSEQ multiplex PCR; TCRdb's copy has only in-frame clones and lacks some. This sample has about 47,000 clones, with approximately 94% found just once. The receptor comes from a woman between 25 and 40 years old in good health and a related stem cell transplant donor. V usage is TRBV4-1 and J usage is TRBJ2-3; weak D call: TRBD1 (6 bases). What was sequenced was PBMCs. CDR3 sequence reads: CASSQDLGGAADTQYF. CDR3 DNA: TGCGCCAGCAGCCAAGATCTTGGGGGCGCGGCAGATACGCAGTATTTT.